The 3 T cell receptor beta chains in this list originate from one sample, sequenced in a study of identical twins. A single record per CDR3 protein comes from TCRdb applying MiXCR to the 5' RACE reads. The sample gives about 210,000 distinct CDR3 sequences, less than 9.5% of which show up once; just over 5% is in the top ten. The material sequenced was memory (CD45RO+) T cells sorted from blood. These receptors came from a young woman in good health.

This clonotype was observed a few times. The chain joins TRBV9 to TRBJ2-3; no firm D call. CDR1 is SGDLS, CDR2 YYNGEE, per germline. The CDR3 runs to 15 residues. Trimming shortened V by 0 bases and J by 0 bases, and 8 bases separated the two germline ends. CDR3 DNA sequence: TGTGCCAGCAGCGTAGGTCTGGATAGCACAGATACGCAGTATTTT. Amino acid sequence: CASSVGLDSTDTQYF.

The chain recombines TRBV10-3 with TRBJ2-7, with D perhaps given as TRBD1 or TRBD2 (5 bases each). Trimming took off 6 bases at V and 3 bases at J, with 15 bases between the two ends. This CDR3 comprises 14 residues. Germline CDR1 reads ENHRY; CDR2 reads SYGVKD. CDR3 in DNA: TGTGCCATCAGGTTCGGGACGCAATACTACGAGCAGTACTTC. Protein product: CAIRFGTQYYEQYF.

This clonotype was detected a few times. The chain links TRBV5-1 to TRBJ1-1; 9 nucleotides align to TRBD1. J gave up 3 bases and V 3 bases, and 6 bases lay outside the gene matches. The CDR3 length is 15 residues. Germline V gene lookup returns CDR1 SGHRS and CDR2 YFSETQ. CDR3 residues: CASSYTTGGYTEAFF. The CDR3 nucleotides read TGCGCCAGCAGCTACACTACAGGGGGCTACACTGAAGCTTTCTTT.